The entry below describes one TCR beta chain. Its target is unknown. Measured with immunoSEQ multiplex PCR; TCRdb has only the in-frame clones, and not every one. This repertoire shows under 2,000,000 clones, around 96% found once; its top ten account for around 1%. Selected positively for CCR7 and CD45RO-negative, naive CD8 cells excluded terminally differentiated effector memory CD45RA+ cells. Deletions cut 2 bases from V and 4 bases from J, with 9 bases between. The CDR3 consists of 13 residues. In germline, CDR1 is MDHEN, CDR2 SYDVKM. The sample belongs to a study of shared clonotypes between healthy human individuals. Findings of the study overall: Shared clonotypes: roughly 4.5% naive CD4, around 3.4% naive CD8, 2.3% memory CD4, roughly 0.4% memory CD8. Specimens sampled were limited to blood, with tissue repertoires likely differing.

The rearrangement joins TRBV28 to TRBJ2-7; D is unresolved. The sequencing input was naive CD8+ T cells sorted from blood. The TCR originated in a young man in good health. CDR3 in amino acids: CASSLHVAYEQYF. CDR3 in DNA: TGTGCCAGCAGTTTACATGTAGCTTACGAGCAGTACTTC.